This entry lists 18 T cell receptor beta chains sequenced from one sample in a study of TIL therapy for anti-PD-1-resistant metastatic lung cancer. This was the immunoSEQ v3 assay. Clones were read by immunoSEQ multiplex PCR, and TCRdb kept only the in-frame ones, dropping some. The repertoire consists of 15,000 to 20,000 clones, with about four fifths occurring once and the leading ten covering 2% to 2.5%. The time point was: pre-treatment sample, taken before nivolumab and TIL therapy. This specimen consisted of blood, obtained at baseline. These receptors were taken from a person aged 25 to 80 with non-small cell lung cancer.

This chain links TRBV5-1 with TRBJ2-2; D possibly matches TRBD1 or TRBD2 (7 bases each). The germline V and J ends were trimmed by 5 bases and 1 base, with 15 bases remaining between them. The V gene's germline CDR1 is SGHRS and CDR2 YFSETQ. This CDR3 spans 16 amino acids. The CDR3 nucleotides read TGCGCCAGCAGTTTTTCAGGGGGGGAGAACACCGGGGAGCTGTTTTTT. Translated, it gives CASSFSGGENTGELFF.

The CDR3 protein is CASGSGTAKNEQFF. The CDR3, as DNA: TGTGCTAGTGGATCCGGGACAGCTAAAAATGAGCAGTTCTTC. The chain has TRBV12-5 and TRBJ2-1; 7 positions agree with TRBD1. Trimming took 6 bases from V and 7 from J; bases not matched to a gene: 9. From germline, CDR1 is LGHNT and CDR2 FRNRAP. The CDR3 consists of 14 residues.

This chain uses TRBV29-1 with TRBJ1-1; 9 positions match TRBD1. V was clipped by 7 bases and J by 0 bases; unmatched bases: 6. The CDR3 runs 14 residues. From germline, CDR1 is SQVTM and CDR2 ANQGSEA. This CDR3 is CSARGQGLNTEAFF. The CDR3 nucleotides are TGCAGCGCCCGGGGACAGGGCCTGAACACTGAAGCTTTCTTT.

This chain joins TRBV4-2 and TRBJ1-1; D not resolved. The CDR3 runs to 14 residues. The germline V gene encodes CDR1 LGHNA and CDR2 YNFKEQ. Deletions cut 2 bases from V and 6 bases from J, with 13 bases between. The CDR3 DNA sequence: TGTGCCAGCAGCCAACTTTTTACGGGGTCTGAAGCTTTCTTT. Amino acid sequence: CASSQLFTGSEAFF.

V and J are TRBV4-3 and TRBJ2-7, with 13 bases fitting TRBD2. CDR1 is LGHNA and CDR2 is YSLEER in the germline V gene. Losses at the gene ends were 2 bases for V and 7 bases for J; bases not matched to a gene: 5. This CDR3 comprises 15 residues. As DNA, the CDR3 is TGCGCCAGCAGCCAATTGACTAGCGGGAGGAATGAGCAGTACTTC. Protein product: CASSQLTSGRNEQYF.

In its sample, this clone was seen once. The chain uses TRBV19 and TRBJ2-7; TRBD2 is a possible D gene (5 bases). The length of the CDR3 is 14 residues. Germline CDR1 LNHDA, CDR2 SQIVND (reference sequence). V was pared by 3 bases and J by 7 bases, with 16 bases between. In nucleotides, the CDR3 is TGTGCCAGTAGTATGAAGACTACAAGCTCGGAGCAGTACTTC. Protein: CASSMKTTSSEQYF.

As DNA, the CDR3 is TGTGCCAGCAGTTCCCCGCTAGCGGGCACAGATACGCAGTATTTT. Amino acid sequence: CASSSPLAGTDTQYF. The chain is built from TRBV27 and TRBJ2-3; 7 bases line up with TRBD2. The CDR3 has 15 amino acids. J was trimmed by 1 base and V by 4 bases; bases with no gene match: 5. Germline V CDR1 and CDR2: MNHEY, SMNVEV (reference sequence).

The genes are TRBV29-1 and TRBJ2-3; 10 bases map to TRBD2. CDR3 length: 16 amino acids. Per the germline V gene, CDR1 is SQVTM and CDR2 is ANQGSEA. With V trimmed by 0 bases and J by 6 bases, 9 bases remained unmatched. CDR3 nucleotides: TGCAGCGTTGAAGATCCAAGCGGGGGGGCGAGGGATACGCAGTATTTT. Translation gives CSVEDPSGGARDTQYF.

In this sample, this clone turned up a few times. The CDR3 DNA is TGTGCCACCCGACTAGCGGGAGAGTATCACGAGCAGTACTTC. Protein product: CATRLAGEYHEQYF. This chain links TRBV15 with TRBJ2-7; 12 bases match TRBD2. The germline CDR1 and CDR2 sequences are LNHNV and YYDKDF (reference sequence). The CDR3 consists of 14 residues. Germline trimming cut 8 bases from V and 5 bases from J; bases unmatched to any gene: 7.

The chain couples TRBV7-3 to TRBJ1-1; D uncertain. Germline V lookup: CDR1 SGHTA, CDR2 FQGTGA. The CDR3 is made up of 14 amino acids. Deletions cut 4 bases from V and 5 bases from J, with 14 bases between. CDR3 amino acids: CASSSRPGGTEAFF. CDR3 DNA sequence: TGTGCCAGCAGCTCCCGACCGGGCGGGACTGAAGCTTTCTTT.

This sequence joins TRBV29-1 and TRBJ2-3; D might be TRBD1 (5 bases). Per germline, CDR1 SQVTM and CDR2 ANQGSEA. V was trimmed by 2 bases and J by 4 bases, leaving 16 bases between them. This CDR3 region has 15 residues. The CDR3 bases are TGCAGCGTTGAACGCATGAGGACAATAGCAGATACGCAGTATTTT. Its translation is CSVERMRTIADTQYF.

This clone was seen more than once but under ten times. The chain carries TRBV28 and TRBJ2-1, with 7 bases fitting TRBD1. V lost 1 base and J lost 4; bases outside the gene matches: 7. Looked up from germline, CDR1 is MDHEN and CDR2 is SYDVKM. The CDR3 contains 16 residues. CDR3 in amino acids: CASSLSETGSYNEQFF. Here the CDR3 DNA reads TGTGCCAGCAGTTTATCTGAGACAGGGAGTTACAATGAGCAGTTCTTC.

The V and J genes are TRBV27 and TRBJ2-1; 9 bases map to TRBD2. The V and J ends lost 6 bases and 7 bases, in that order; junction bases with no gene match: 10. This CDR3 is 15 amino acids long. The germline V gene encodes CDR1 MNHEY and CDR2 SMNVEV (reference sequence). CDR3 loop: CASRLAGVPWNEQFF. The CDR3 DNA reads TGTGCCAGCAGATTAGCGGGGGTCCCCTGGAATGAGCAGTTCTTC.

V and J are TRBV7-6 and TRBJ2-3; D ambiguous. The CDR3 has 13 residues. Trimming took 7 bases from V and 1 from J, leaving 9 bases between them. Germline loops: CDR1 SGHVS, CDR2 FNYEAQ. CDR3: CASTAFGTDTQYF. The CDR3 DNA sequence: TGTGCCAGCACCGCTTTCGGCACAGATACGCAGTATTTT.

The chain couples TRBV4-1 to TRBJ2-2, with D possibly being TRBD1 or TRBD2 (5 bases each). The CDR3 has 13 residues. CDR1 MGHRA and CDR2 YSYEKL come from the germline V gene. V was clipped by 6 bases and J by 7 bases, with 12 bases between them. CDR3 DNA: TGCGCCAGCAGGGGGGTCAAGGGCGGGGAGCTGTTTTTT. This gives the protein CASRGVKGGELFF.

V usage is TRBV28 and J usage is TRBJ2-1, with no clear D. The CDR3 is 14 residues long. V lost 1 base to trimming and J lost 0 bases, with 4 bases between them. The germline V gene has CDR1 MDHEN and CDR2 SYDVKM. DNA of the CDR3: TGTGCCAGCAGTTTATTGGCCTCCTACAATGAGCAGTTCTTC. Its translation: CASSLLASYNEQFF. Full variable domain (outside the CDR3, taken from reference TRBV28 and TRBJ2-1): DVKVTQSSRYLVKRTGEKVFLECVQDMDHENMFWYRQDPGLGLRLIYFSYDVKMKEKGDIPEGYSVSREKKERFSLILESASTNQTSMYLCASSLLASYNEQFFGPGTRLTVL.

The rearrangement uses TRBV7-2 and TRBJ2-7; 12 bases line up with TRBD2. CDR3 length equals 18 residues. The V segment lost 5 bases and the J segment 6 bases; nucleotides outside the gene matches: 17. Germline V gene sequence: CDR1 SGHTA, CDR2 FQGNSA. The CDR3 DNA sequence: TGTGCCAGCAGCGGACGGCCTAGCGGGGGGGCCGACCCTGGCGAGCAGTACTTC. Amino acid sequence: CASSGRPSGGADPGEQYF.

In its sample, this clone was seen once. V gene TRBV11-2 combines with J gene TRBJ1-4; D uncertain. The V end lost 2 bases, the J end lost 2 bases, and 9 bases lay between the germline ends. This CDR3 is built from 15 residues. In germline, CDR1 is SGHAT, CDR2 FQNNGV. CDR3 bases: TGTGCCAGCAGCTTATTGGGCGGGACTAATGAAAAACTGTTTTTT. Encoded protein: CASSLLGGTNEKLFF.